A selection of T cell receptor beta chains follows, all from one sample in a study of pediatric ulcerative colitis. Using immunoSEQ multiplex PCR, the repertoire was profiled, and TCRdb retains in-frame clones only, with some absent. The data hold approximately 40,000 clones, with roughly 71% observed a single time. Material: gut tissue. The receptor set was obtained from a boy between 10 and 17 years old with severe ulcerative colitis. CDR3s include the opening cysteine and the closing phenylalanine or tryptophan. Fields, in order: CDR3 DNA, CDR3 protein, V gene, J gene, clone size, D gene. D genes are given only for firm matches. Some rows mark clone size as missing; the rest say once, few, many or name a class of expanded clone.

DNA: TGCGCCAGCGCGCTGGAGCAAAGCTCTGGAAACACCATATATTTT; CDR3: CASALEQSSGNTIYF; V: TRBV5-1; J: TRBJ1-3; size: NA; D: NA
DNA: TGCGCCAGCAGCACAACAGGGGGCCGGAACACTGAAGCTTTCTTT; CDR3: CASSTTGGRNTEAFF; V: TRBV5-1; J: TRBJ1-1; size: NA; D: TRBD1
DNA: TGTGCCAGCAGTTTGCAGGGGAGGGGAGCTTTCTTT; CDR3: CASSLQGRGAFF; V: TRBV6-6; J: TRBJ1-1; size: NA; D: NA
DNA: TGTGCCAGAAGCTTGGCCGGGGATAGGCGACCCTACGAGCAGTACTTC; CDR3: CARSLAGDRRPYEQYF; V: TRBV5-3; J: TRBJ2-7; size: NA; D: NA
DNA: TGCAGCGTGATGGTCCTCTATGGCTACACCTTC; CDR3: CSVMVLYGYTF; V: TRBV29-1; J: TRBJ1-2; size: NA; D: NA
DNA: TGTGCCAGCAGTAAACAGGGTGTTGGCAATCAGCCCCAGCATTTT; CDR3: CASSKQGVGNQPQHF; V: TRBV6-6; J: TRBJ1-5; size: once; D: NA
DNA: TGTGCCAGCAGCTTAGGTGTCTGGGGTAACACCGGGGAGCTGTTTTTT; CDR3: CASSLGVWGNTGELFF; V: TRBV11-2; J: TRBJ2-2; size: NA; D: NA
DNA: TGTGCCAGCGGACCTCGAGTCGGGAATCAGCCCCAGCATTTT; CDR3: CASGPRVGNQPQHF; V: TRBV6-6; J: TRBJ1-5; size: NA; D: NA
DNA: TGTGCCAGCAGCCAAAGACTAGCTGCGTCAGATACGCAGTATTTT; CDR3: CASSQRLAASDTQYF; V: TRBV7-3; J: TRBJ2-3; size: NA; D: TRBD2
DNA: TGCAGCGTTGTCCAGGGCTACAATGAGCAGTTCTTC; CDR3: CSVVQGYNEQFF; V: TRBV29-1; J: TRBJ2-1; size: once; D: NA
DNA: TGTGCCAGCAGCGCCCCCGGGACAGGGGGCGGTAGCAATCAGCCCCAGCATTTT; CDR3: CASSAPGTGGGSNQPQHF; V: TRBV5-8; J: TRBJ1-5; size: NA; D: TRBD1
DNA: TGTGCCAGCAGCTTACAGGGTATGAACACTGAAGCTTTCTTT; CDR3: CASSLQGMNTEAFF; V: TRBV7-9; J: TRBJ1-1; size: few; D: NA
DNA: TGTGCCAGCCAGCTAGACGGGGGTCAGCCCCAGCATTTT; CDR3: CASQLDGGQPQHF; V: TRBV7-6; J: TRBJ1-5; size: NA; D: NA
DNA: TGTGCCAGCAGCTCACTCTCCGGGACTAGTAACACCGGGGAGCTGTTTTTT; CDR3: CASSSLSGTSNTGELFF; V: TRBV9; J: TRBJ2-2; size: NA; D: TRBD2
DNA: TGTGCCAGCAGCGTGGAAACGGGGACTGAAGCTTTCTTT; CDR3: CASSVETGTEAFF; V: TRBV11-1; J: TRBJ1-1; size: few; D: NA
DNA: TGTGCCACGGGGGGGCAAGCTGAAGCTTTCTTT; CDR3: CATGGQAEAFF; V: TRBV28; J: TRBJ1-1; size: few; D: NA
DNA: TGTGCCAGCAGCCAGACCCGTTTAAATGAAAAACTGTTTTTT; CDR3: CASSQTRLNEKLFF; V: TRBV6-5; J: TRBJ1-4; size: NA; D: NA
DNA: TGTGCCAGCAGGGGACAGGGGGGAGATACGCAGTATTTT; CDR3: CASRGQGGDTQYF; V: TRBV2; J: TRBJ2-3; size: NA; D: TRBD1
DNA: TGTGCCAGCCAGACGGGTGGCTATGGCTACACCTTC; CDR3: CASQTGGYGYTF; V: TRBV10-3; J: TRBJ1-2; size: few; D: NA
DNA: TGTGCCAGTAGTTTGCCAGGGGGCACCGGGGAGCTGTTTTTT; CDR3: CASSLPGGTGELFF; V: TRBV19; J: TRBJ2-2; size: NA; D: TRBD1
DNA: TGTGCCAGTAGTAGACATGCGGGGGGCGAGCAGTTCTTC; CDR3: CASSRHAGGEQFF; V: TRBV19; J: TRBJ2-1; size: NA; D: TRBD2
DNA: TGTGCCAGCAGCTTGGGGGACTCGGGCAATCAGCCCCAGCATTTT; CDR3: CASSLGDSGNQPQHF; V: TRBV5-4; J: TRBJ1-5; size: NA; D: NA
DNA: TGTGCCAGCACCCGGGGGAGTTCAGGATCTATCCAAGAGACCCAGTACTTC; CDR3: CASTRGSSGSIQETQYF; V: TRBV11-2; J: TRBJ2-5; size: NA; D: NA
DNA: TGTGCCGTTTCCGGGACAGCTACTTACGAGCAGTACTTC; CDR3: CAVSGTATYEQYF; V: TRBV7-9; J: TRBJ2-7; size: NA; D: TRBD1
DNA: TGTGCCAGCGCCCAGGGGCAGGGCCCAGATACGCAGTATTTT; CDR3: CASAQGQGPDTQYF; V: TRBV2; J: TRBJ2-3; size: NA; D: NA
DNA: TGTGCCAGCAGTGTTTTGTGGACTGAAGCTTTCTTT; CDR3: CASSVLWTEAFF; V: TRBV6-1; J: TRBJ1-1; size: NA; D: NA
DNA: TGTGCCACGAACCAGGGGGGCGCCTACAATGAGCAGTTCTTC; CDR3: CATNQGGAYNEQFF; V: TRBV28; J: TRBJ2-1; size: NA; D: NA
DNA: TGTGCCAGCCGGGGCTGGAACAATGAGCAGTTCTTC; CDR3: CASRGWNNEQFF; V: TRBV9; J: TRBJ2-1; size: NA; D: NA
DNA: TGTGCCACCAGCAGAGATTCTGACCTGAGGACAGATACGCAGTATTTT; CDR3: CATSRDSDLRTDTQYF; V: TRBV15; J: TRBJ2-3; size: NA; D: NA
DNA: TGTGCCAGCTCACCCAGGACTAGCGGGGGGGAAAATACGCAGTATTTT; CDR3: CASSPRTSGGENTQYF; V: TRBV18; J: TRBJ2-3; size: few; D: TRBD2
DNA: TGTGCCACCAGCAGAGATCAAGTTTTTCGCGGCGAGGCCCTTTATAATTCACCCCTCCACTTT; CDR3: CATSRDQVFRGEALYNSPLHF; V: TRBV15; J: TRBJ1-6; size: NA; D: NA
DNA: TGTGCCAGCAGCTCGACAGGCCAAACCCGACCACGCACTGAAGCTTTCTTT; CDR3: CASSSTGQTRPRTEAFF; V: TRBV7-9; J: TRBJ1-1; size: once; D: NA
DNA: TGTGCCAGCAGCCGACGCTCCAGGGAGGGTCAGCCCCAGCATTTT; CDR3: CASSRRSREGQPQHF; V: TRBV6-6; J: TRBJ1-5; size: few; D: NA
DNA: TGTGCCAGCGAAGTAGTGGGGGGGAGGAATGAGCAGTTCTTC; CDR3: CASEVVGGRNEQFF; V: TRBV25-1; J: TRBJ2-1; size: NA; D: TRBD2
DNA: TGTGCCTGGAGTAGGGTCAACTATGGCTACACCTTC; CDR3: CAWSRVNYGYTF; V: TRBV30; J: TRBJ1-2; size: NA; D: NA
DNA: TGTGCCAGCAGTGACAGGGGTATCGGTGGCTACACCTTC; CDR3: CASSDRGIGGYTF; V: TRBV6-5; J: TRBJ1-2; size: NA; D: TRBD1
DNA: TGTGCCAGCAGCTTATTGGAGGGATCCTACAATGAGCAGTTCTTC; CDR3: CASSLLEGSYNEQFF; V: TRBV11-2; J: TRBJ2-1; size: medium-sized; D: NA
DNA: TGTGCCACCAGCGCCGGGGGGGCTCAGACCCAGTACTTC; CDR3: CATSAGGAQTQYF; V: TRBV15; J: TRBJ2-5; size: NA; D: TRBD2
DNA: TGCGCCAGCAGTAGACACCCCGCGGACGAGCAGTTCTTC; CDR3: CASSRHPADEQFF; V: TRBV10-1; J: TRBJ2-1; size: NA; D: NA
DNA: TGCAGTGCGGAACAGGGGGCTGAAGCTTTCTTT; CDR3: CSAEQGAEAFF; V: TRBV20-1; J: TRBJ1-1; size: NA; D: TRBD1
DNA: TGTGCCAGCCGAACAGGGTATTATGGCTACACCTTC; CDR3: CASRTGYYGYTF; V: TRBV6-1; J: TRBJ1-2; size: NA; D: NA
DNA: TGCGCCAGCAGCTTGGATGGGCACTCGGAAGAGACCCAGTACTTC; CDR3: CASSLDGHSEETQYF; V: TRBV5-1; J: TRBJ2-5; size: few; D: NA
DNA: TGTGCCAGCAGCGTAGCTCAGGATAGAACAGATACGCAGTATTTT; CDR3: CASSVAQDRTDTQYF; V: TRBV9; J: TRBJ2-3; size: once; D: NA
DNA: TGTGCCAGCAGCTTAGGATACAGTCAAGCTTTCTTT; CDR3: CASSLGYSQAFF; V: TRBV7-9; J: TRBJ1-1; size: NA; D: NA
DNA: TGTGCCAGCAGCCAAGATCCATCGGGGTACACTGAAGCTTTCTTT; CDR3: CASSQDPSGYTEAFF; V: TRBV4-2; J: TRBJ1-1; size: NA; D: NA
DNA: TGTGCCAGCAGCTTGAGTTCCTCCACTGAAGCTTTCTTT; CDR3: CASSLSSSTEAFF; V: TRBV7-9; J: TRBJ1-1; size: NA; D: NA
DNA: TGTGCCAGCAGTTTTGGGACTAGCGGGCGCACAGATACGCAGTATTTT; CDR3: CASSFGTSGRTDTQYF; V: TRBV28; J: TRBJ2-3; size: NA; D: TRBD2